This passage covers 10 T cell receptor beta chains from one sample sequenced in a study of T-cell memory formation after mild COVID-19. One entry per CDR3 protein, called by TCRdb with MiXCR from the 5' RACE reads. The sample comprises some 310,000 distinct CDR3 sequences, around a fifth of which are singletons, and 21% rests with the top ten. Input material: PBMCs or a T cell subset sorted from them (not recorded which). The receptors originated from a man aged 18 to 30 who had mild COVID-19 (a few samples of this study predate the infection). Cell type and time point are not known.

The chain carries TRBV5-6 and TRBJ1-5; maybe TRBD1 (5 bases). The germline gives CDR1 SGHDT, CDR2 YYEEEE. Trimming removed 1 base from V and 5 bases from J, with 13 bases in between. The CDR3 covers 15 residues. The CDR3 reads CASSLPRDEDQPQHF. DNA of the CDR3: TGTGCCAGCAGCTTGCCCAGGGATGAGGATCAGCCCCAGCATTTT.

There are many counts of this clonotype. This chain links TRBV28 with TRBJ2-5; D possibly uses TRBD1 or TRBD2 (5 bases each). This CDR3 has 15 residues. Trimming took off 7 bases at V and 2 bases at J, with 17 bases between the two ends. The germline gives CDR1 MDHEN, CDR2 SYDVKM. CDR3 nucleotide sequence: TGTGCCAGCAAGAGGGGTGGTGGATCTCAAGAGACCCAGTACTTC. Its translation is CASKRGGGSQETQYF.

This clonotype showed up just a few times. The J gene is TRBJ1-2, the V gene TRBV20-1, with D unresolved. Trimming removed 0 bases at V and 7 bases at J, with 12 bases between. Looked up from germline, CDR1 is DFQATT and CDR2 is SNEGSKA (reference sequence). This CDR3 is 13 amino acids long. The CDR3: CSARDLTGVGYTF. CDR3 nucleotide sequence: TGCAGTGCTAGAGATCTTACGGGAGTTGGCTACACCTTC.

The V gene is TRBV20-1, the J gene TRBJ2-3; D unclear. The V end lost 6 bases, the J end lost 6 bases, and 13 bases lay between the germline ends. The CDR3 spans 12 residues. CDR1 DFQATT and CDR2 SNEGSKA come from the germline V gene (reference sequence). CDR3 region: CSATLIGDTQYF. In DNA form, the CDR3 reads TGCAGTGCCACCCTCATCGGGGATACGCAGTATTTT.

A few counts support this clonotype. The chain couples TRBV6-1 to TRBJ1-2, with 8 bases that match TRBD1. The V gene's germline CDR1 is MNHNS and CDR2 SASEGT. CDR3 length: 15 residues. The V gene end was trimmed by 5 bases and the J gene end by 9 bases; junction bases not matched to a gene: 14. The CDR3 here is CASSLLGQAAGSYTF. CDR3 nucleotide sequence: TGTGCCAGCAGTCTCCTGGGACAGGCGGCTGGGAGCTACACCTTC.

This clonotype turned up a few times. The V call is TRBV11-2, the J call TRBJ1-2; D is ambiguous. CDR1 and CDR2 (germline): SGHAT, FQNNGV. The V gene lost 5 bases and the J gene lost 5 bases, with 9 bases spanning the gap. The CDR3 extends over 12 amino acids. The CDR3 region has the DNA TGTGCCAGCAGCCAGTATGAGTATGGCTACACCTTC. This codes for CASSQYEYGYTF. Based on the CDR3 plus reference TRBV11-2 and TRBJ1-2, the full variable domain is EAGVAQSPRYKIIEKRQSVAFWCNPISGHATLYWYQQILGQGPKLLIQFQNNGVVDDSQLPKDRFSAERLKGVDSTLKIQPAKLEDSAVYLCASSQYEYGYTFGSGTRLTVV.

This clonotype was detected ten times or more. The chain has TRBV2 and TRBJ2-4; either TRBD1 or TRBD2 may supply D (6 bases each). Trimming removed 6 bases from V and 4 bases from J, with 13 bases in between. The CDR3 loop spans 14 amino acids. Germline loops: CDR1 SNHLY, CDR2 FYNNEI. The CDR3 nucleotides are TGTGCCAGCAGCCGCGGAGGGGGGAAAAACATTCAGTACTTC. Residues: CASSRGGGKNIQYF.

This clonotype was recorded a few times. The CDR3 DNA follows: TGCGCCAGCAGCTACCCCGGGAGGGGCTTTGGGAGCTATGGCTACACCTTC. Its protein product is CASSYPGRGFGSYGYTF. The chain joins TRBV5-1 to TRBJ1-2; a possible D gene is TRBD1 (5 bases). V shed 3 bases and J shed 4 bases, with 22 bases lying between them. Germline values: CDR1 SGHRS, CDR2 YFSETQ. This CDR3 spans 17 amino acids. The variable domain in full, with the rest retrieved from reference TRBV5-1 and TRBJ1-2, is KAGVTQTPRYLIKTRGQQVTLSCSPISGHRSVSWYQQTPGQGLQFLFEYFSETQRNKGNFPGRFSGRQFSNSRSEMNVSTLELGDSALYLCASSYPGRGFGSYGYTFGSGTRLTVV.

The CDR3: CASRSDRGNNQPQHF. CDR3 bases: TGTGCCAGCAGATCCGACAGGGGAAACAATCAGCCCCAGCATTTT. The chain couples TRBV5-6 to TRBJ1-5; 8 nucleotides align to TRBD1. This CDR3 spans 15 amino acids. Losses at the gene ends were 5 bases for V and 3 bases for J; bases not matched to a gene: 7. The germline V gene has CDR1 SGHDT and CDR2 YYEEEE.

V usage is TRBV3-1 and J usage is TRBJ2-7; 9 bases align to TRBD1. V shed 2 bases, J shed 6 bases, and the junction held 2 bases outside the gene matches. This CDR3 is 13 amino acids long. Germline CDR1 reads LGHDT; CDR2 reads YNNKEL (reference sequence). The chain's CDR3 is CASSQTTGGEQYV. The CDR3 DNA reads TGTGCCAGCAGCCAAACGACAGGGGGCGAGCAGTACGTC.